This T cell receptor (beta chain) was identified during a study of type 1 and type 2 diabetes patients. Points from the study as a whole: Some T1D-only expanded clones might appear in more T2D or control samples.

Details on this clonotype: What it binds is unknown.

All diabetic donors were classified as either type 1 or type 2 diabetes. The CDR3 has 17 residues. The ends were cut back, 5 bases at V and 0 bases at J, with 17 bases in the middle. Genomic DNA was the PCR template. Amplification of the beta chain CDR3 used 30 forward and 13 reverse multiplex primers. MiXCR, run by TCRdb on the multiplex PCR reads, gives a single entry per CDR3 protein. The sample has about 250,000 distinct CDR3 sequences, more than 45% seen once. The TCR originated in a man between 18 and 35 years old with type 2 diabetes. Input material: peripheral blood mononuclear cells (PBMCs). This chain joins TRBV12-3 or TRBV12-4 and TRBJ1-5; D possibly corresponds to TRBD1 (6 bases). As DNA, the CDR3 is TGTGCCAGCAGTAACCACAGGGAGGTCTATAGCAATCAGCCCCAGCATTTT. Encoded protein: CASSNHREVYSNQPQHF.